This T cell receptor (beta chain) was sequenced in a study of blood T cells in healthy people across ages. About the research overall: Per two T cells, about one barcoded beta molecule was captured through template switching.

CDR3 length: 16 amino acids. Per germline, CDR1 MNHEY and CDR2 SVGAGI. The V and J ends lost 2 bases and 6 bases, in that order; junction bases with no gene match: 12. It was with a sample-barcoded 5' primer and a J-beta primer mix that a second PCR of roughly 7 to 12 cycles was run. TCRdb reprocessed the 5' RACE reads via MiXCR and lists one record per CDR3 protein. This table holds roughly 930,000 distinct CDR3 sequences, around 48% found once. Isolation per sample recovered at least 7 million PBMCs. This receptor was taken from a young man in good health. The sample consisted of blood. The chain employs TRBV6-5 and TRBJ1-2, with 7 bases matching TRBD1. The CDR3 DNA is TGTGCCAGCAGTTACCCTACCATCGAGGGGGCACATGGCTACACCTTC. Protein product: CASSYPTIEGAHGYTF.